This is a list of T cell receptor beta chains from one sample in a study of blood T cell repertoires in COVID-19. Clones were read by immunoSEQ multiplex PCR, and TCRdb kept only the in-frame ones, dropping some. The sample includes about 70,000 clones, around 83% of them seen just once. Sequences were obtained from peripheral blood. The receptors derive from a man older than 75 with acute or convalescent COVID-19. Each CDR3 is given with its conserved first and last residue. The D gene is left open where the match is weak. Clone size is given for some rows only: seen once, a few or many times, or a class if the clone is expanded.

CASSLVQGEAFF	TGTGCCAGCAGTTTGGTACAGGGTGAAGCTTTCTTT	NA	NA	TRBV28	TRBJ1-1
CASSNRQARGEKLFF	TGTGCCAGCAGCAATAGACAGGCGCGAGGTGAAAAACTGTTTTTT	NA	NA	TRBV28	TRBJ1-4
CASGLVNGAWNEQFF	TGTGCTAGTGGTTTGGTAAATGGGGCTTGGAATGAGCAGTTCTTC	NA	NA	TRBV12-5	TRBJ2-1
CASIRMVLNTEAFF	TGTGCCAGCATCAGAATGGTCTTGAACACTGAAGCTTTCTTT	NA	NA	TRBV25-1	TRBJ1-1
CASSPALGGDTQYF	TGTGCCAGCAGCCCCGCGTTGGGGGGAGATACGCAGTATTTT	NA	NA	TRBV7-2	TRBJ2-3
CASSSPSGGLGDTQYF	TGTGCCAGCAGTTCGCCTAGCGGGGGTTTGGGAGATACGCAGTATTTT	TRBD2	NA	TRBV6-5	TRBJ2-3
CASSVGTSGAYEQYF	TGTGCCAGCAGCGTAGGGACTAGCGGGGCATACGAGCAGTACTTC	TRBD2	NA	TRBV9	TRBJ2-7
CASRLDTETQYF	TGCGCCAGCAGACTAGACACGGAGACCCAGTACTTC	NA	NA	TRBV5-1	TRBJ2-5
CASSPGGGNTGELFF	TGTGCCAGCAGCCCCGGGGGGGGTAACACCGGGGAGCTGTTTTTT	TRBD2	NA	TRBV28	TRBJ2-2
CACHRGGREKLFF	TGTGCCTGTCACAGGGGAGGACGTGAAAAACTGTTTTTT	TRBD1	NA	TRBV28	TRBJ1-4
CASSQDATGLGYEQYF	TGCGCCAGCAGCCAAGATGCGACAGGGCTCGGCTACGAGCAGTACTTC	TRBD1	NA	TRBV4-3	TRBJ2-7
CASSLDPSGVRQETQYF	TGCGCCAGCAGCTTGGACCCTAGCGGGGTGCGACAAGAGACCCAGTACTTC	TRBD2	NA	TRBV5-1	TRBJ2-5
CASSWDSTFSTDTQYF	TGCGCCAGCAGCTGGGACAGTACCTTTAGCACAGATACGCAGTATTTT	TRBD1	NA	TRBV5-1	TRBJ2-3
CASSLTGIQPQHF	TGTGCCAGCAGTTTAACAGGGATTCAGCCCCAGCATTTT	NA	NA	TRBV28	TRBJ1-5
CASSPTGIVNEQFF	TGTGCCAGCAGCCCGACCGGGATCGTCAATGAGCAGTTCTTC	NA	NA	TRBV5-4	TRBJ2-1
CASSYGPGRDNEQFF	TGTGCCAGCAGCTATGGGCCGGGGAGGGACAATGAGCAGTTCTTC	TRBD2	NA	TRBV11-2	TRBJ2-1
CASIGDRGLGEQYF	TGTGCCAGCATAGGAGACAGGGGGTTGGGTGAGCAGTACTTC	TRBD1	NA	TRBV6-5	TRBJ2-7
CASSLGVESSGNTIYF	TGCGCCAGCAGCTTGGGGGTGGAGAGCTCTGGAAACACCATATATTTT	NA	NA	TRBV5-1	TRBJ1-3
CASSFQRGSGELFF	TGTGCCAGCAGCTTCCAAAGGGGATCCGGGGAGCTGTTTTTT	NA	NA	TRBV5-4	TRBJ2-2
CASSSRLLAGGRYNEQFF	TGCGCCAGCAGCTCGAGACTACTAGCGGGGGGGCGGTACAATGAGCAGTTCTTC	TRBD2	NA	TRBV5-1	TRBJ2-1
CASSIRAAADGYTF	TGTGCCAGTAGTATTAGGGCAGCGGCGGATGGCTACACCTTC	NA	once	TRBV19	TRBJ1-2
CASSLSGFDSDTQYF	TGTGCCAGCAGCTTATCGGGGTTTGACTCAGATACGCAGTATTTT	NA	once	TRBV7-3	TRBJ2-3
CASSVRQTGPQETQYF	TGTGCCAGCAGCGTACGGCAGACAGGGCCCCAAGAGACCCAGTACTTC	TRBD1	NA	TRBV9	TRBJ2-5
CASSARRIGGDYNEQFF	TGTGCCAGCAGCGCGAGACGAATAGGGGGGGATTACAATGAGCAGTTCTTC	NA	few	TRBV9	TRBJ2-1
CASRAGPQETQYF	TGTGCCAGCAGGGCGGGACCACAAGAGACCCAGTACTTC	NA	once	TRBV6-5	TRBJ2-5
CASSPGDSYYEQYF	TGTGCCAGCAGTCCCGGGGACAGCTACTACGAGCAGTACTTC	TRBD1	NA	TRBV27	TRBJ2-7
CASGPSGRSYEQYF	TGTGCCAGCGGACCTTCAGGGCGCTCCTACGAGCAGTACTTC	NA	few	TRBV6-5	TRBJ2-7
CASSPRSTSGKAYYNEQFF	TGCGCCAGCAGCCCCCGGTCGACTAGCGGGAAAGCGTACTACAATGAGCAGTTCTTC	TRBD2	NA	TRBV5-1	TRBJ2-1
CASSEDSGSYNEQFF	TGTGCCAGCAGTGAGGACAGCGGGAGTTATAATGAGCAGTTCTTC	TRBD2	NA	TRBV2	TRBJ2-1
CASHGGAPQHDGYTF	TGTGCCAGTCACGGGGGGGCCCCACAGCACGATGGCTACACCTTC	NA	NA	TRBV19	TRBJ1-2
CASSIYLTSSGNTYEQYF	TGTGCCAGTAGTATTTATCTCACCTCTAGCGGCAATACCTACGAGCAGTACTTC	TRBD2	NA	TRBV19	TRBJ2-7
CASSLDPQAPRFYEQYF	TGTGCCAGCAGCTTAGACCCACAGGCCCCTAGGTTCTACGAGCAGTACTTC	NA	few	TRBV11-3	TRBJ2-7
CASSRLAGGNTDTQYF	TGTGCCAGCAGCCGCCTAGCGGGAGGGAACACAGATACGCAGTATTTT	TRBD2	NA	TRBV7-2	TRBJ2-3
CASSLVAETLRTGELFF	TGCGCCAGCAGCTTGGTAGCAGAGACCTTGAGAACCGGGGAGCTGTTTTTT	NA	NA	TRBV5-1	TRBJ2-2
CASSRTETSGGYNEQFF	TGCGCCAGCAGCCGTACCGAGACTAGCGGGGGCTACAATGAGCAGTTCTTC	TRBD2	NA	TRBV4-1	TRBJ2-1
CASSLASQETQYF	TGTGCCAGCAGTTTGGCCAGTCAAGAGACCCAGTACTTC	NA	NA	TRBV12-3/TRBV12-4	TRBJ2-5
CASSTSRSTEAFF	TGTGCCAGCAGTACTTCAAGGAGCACTGAAGCTTTCTTT	NA	NA	TRBV6-2/TRBV6-3	TRBJ1-1
CASSLTGLNTGELFF	TGCGCCAGCAGCTTGACAGGGCTTAACACCGGGGAGCTGTTTTTT	NA	NA	TRBV5-1	TRBJ2-2
CAWSEREGFTEAFF	TGTGCCTGGAGTGAACGGGAGGGGTTCACTGAAGCTTTCTTT	NA	NA	TRBV30	TRBJ1-1
CASSFLRDRTNQPQHF	TGTGCCAGTAGTTTTCTCCGGGACAGGACCAATCAGCCCCAGCATTTT	TRBD1	NA	TRBV19	TRBJ1-5